Listed below are T cell receptor beta chains from one sample, sequenced in a study of blood T cells in healthy people across ages. MiXCR, run by TCRdb on the 5' RACE reads, gives a single entry per CDR3 protein. The sample records about 1,500,000 distinct CDR3 sequences, around 42% being singletons. The specimen was blood. These receptors all stem from a woman aged 18-29 years in good health. CDR3s leave out the opening cysteine and the closing phenylalanine or tryptophan.

CDR3 length: 11
J gene: TRBJ2-7
V gene: TRBV3-1
CDR3 protein: ASSQSPSYEQY

CDR3 length: 17
J gene: TRBJ2-2
V gene: TRBV27
CDR3 protein: ASHPLRITAFVDTGELF

CDR3 length: 9
J gene: TRBJ2-7
V gene: TRBV20-1
CDR3 protein: SAVGSYEQY

CDR3 length: 13
J gene: TRBJ2-1
V gene: TRBV6-5
CDR3 protein: ASTGEGSGSIEQF

CDR3 length: 14
J gene: TRBJ2-1
V gene: TRBV20-1
CDR3 protein: SAPSGTVSSYNEQF

CDR3 length: 14
J gene: TRBJ1-6
V gene: TRBV7-2
CDR3 protein: ASSSPQGPGNSPLH

CDR3 length: 10
J gene: TRBJ2-7
V gene: TRBV12-3/TRBV12-4
CDR3 protein: ASSRQGREQY

CDR3 length: 14
J gene: TRBJ2-5
V gene: TRBV5-1
CDR3 protein: ASSLDGSGGYNEQY

CDR3 length: 18
J gene: TRBJ2-5
V gene: TRBV4-1
CDR3 protein: ASSQPPGQGVFGSVETQY

CDR3 length: 17
J gene: TRBJ2-7
V gene: TRBV12-3/TRBV12-4
CDR3 protein: ASSFSLGQGALNSYEQY

CDR3 length: 14
J gene: TRBJ2-1
V gene: TRBV6-4
CDR3 protein: ASSDQTVMSYNEQF

CDR3 length: 9
J gene: TRBJ1-4
V gene: TRBV12-3/TRBV12-4
CDR3 protein: ASRYGEKLF

CDR3 length: 13
J gene: TRBJ2-1
V gene: TRBV14
CDR3 protein: ASSRGRAGGYEQF

CDR3 length: 14
J gene: TRBJ2-1
V gene: TRBV12-3/TRBV12-4
CDR3 protein: ASSVTGTSGQNEQF

CDR3 length: 10
J gene: TRBJ2-3
V gene: TRBV7-9
CDR3 protein: ASSRDRDTQY

CDR3 length: 12
J gene: TRBJ1-3
V gene: TRBV6-6
CDR3 protein: ASSGTDSGNTIY

CDR3 length: 12
J gene: TRBJ2-7
V gene: TRBV20-1
CDR3 protein: SARPSGGAGEQY

CDR3 length: 12
J gene: TRBJ1-4
V gene: TRBV13
CDR3 protein: ANSLLCTGEKLF

CDR3 length: 13
J gene: TRBJ1-4
V gene: TRBV6-5
CDR3 protein: ASSYSWQGSEKLF

CDR3 length: 9
J gene: TRBJ2-1
V gene: TRBV5-6
CDR3 protein: ASKRDNEQF

CDR3 length: 13
J gene: TRBJ2-3
V gene: TRBV5-4
CDR3 protein: ASSTRQGFTDTQY

CDR3 length: 13
J gene: TRBJ2-5
V gene: TRBV5-6
CDR3 protein: AGSLGHIGYNEQY

CDR3 length: 9
J gene: TRBJ2-1
V gene: TRBV18
CDR3 protein: ASSPTIEQF

CDR3 length: 13
J gene: TRBJ1-1
V gene: TRBV9
CDR3 protein: ASSVTGGTNTEAF

CDR3 length: 12
J gene: TRBJ2-7
V gene: TRBV5-1
CDR3 protein: ASSLGQRGSEQY

CDR3 length: 13
J gene: TRBJ1-1
V gene: TRBV12-3/TRBV12-4
CDR3 protein: ASSLSSGIYTEAF

CDR3 length: 13
J gene: TRBJ2-1
V gene: TRBV20-1
CDR3 protein: SAGSPRGEYNEQF

CDR3 length: 13
J gene: TRBJ2-3
V gene: TRBV7-3
CDR3 protein: ASSISGLVTDTQY

CDR3 length: 11
J gene: TRBJ2-5
V gene: TRBV10-3
CDR3 protein: ATQSGSEETQY

CDR3 length: 11
J gene: NA
V gene: TRBV27
CDR3 protein: ASSSYNRGEQY

CDR3 length: 10
J gene: TRBJ1-6
V gene: TRBV2
CDR3 protein: ASSENVSTLH

CDR3 length: 14
J gene: TRBJ2-1
V gene: TRBV28
CDR3 protein: ASKPPVGQQGNEQF

CDR3 length: 15
J gene: TRBJ1-5
V gene: TRBV6-6
CDR3 protein: ASSYKSGQVNNQPQH

CDR3 length: 11
J gene: TRBJ1-5
V gene: TRBV20-1
CDR3 protein: SARVNPNQPQH

CDR3 length: 10
J gene: TRBJ1-1
V gene: TRBV3-1
CDR3 protein: ASSQDTRGAF

CDR3 length: 14
J gene: TRBJ1-4
V gene: TRBV12-3/TRBV12-4
CDR3 protein: ASSLAPDRDNEKLF

CDR3 length: 14
J gene: TRBJ2-7
V gene: TRBV12-3/TRBV12-4
CDR3 protein: ASSGTSGPEVDEQY

CDR3 length: 13
J gene: TRBJ1-1
V gene: TRBV30
CDR3 protein: AWSVLGKKGPEAF